Each of the 2 T cell receptor beta chains below was sequenced from the same sample in a study of blood T cells in healthy people across ages. It was with a sample-barcoded 5' primer and a J-beta primer mix that a second PCR of about 7 to 12 cycles was run. From the 5' RACE reads, TCRdb called clonotypes with MiXCR, one entry per CDR3 protein. The repertoire has about 640,000 distinct CDR3 sequences, around three fifths of them found once; the top ten carry 35% to 40%. The sample was blood. These receptors were obtained from a man aged 55 to 70 in good health.

This clonotype has only a few counts. CDR3 nucleotide sequence: TGTGCCAGCTTAGCGTCAAAAGGTTTAGATACGCAGTATTTT. It translates to CASLASKGLDTQYF. The chain employs TRBV12-3 or TRBV12-4 and TRBJ2-3, with D possibly matching TRBD2 (5 bases). The CDR3 runs 14 residues. V lost 8 bases and J lost 5, with 17 bases in between.

V and J are TRBV18 and TRBJ1-6; 7 bases are shared with TRBD1. There are 15 residues in the CDR3. The J segment lost 6 bases and the V segment lost 2 bases, leaving 4 bases of the junction unmatched. Looked up from germline, CDR1 is KGHSH and CDR2 is LQKENI. As DNA, the CDR3 is TGTGCCAGCTCACCAGCGGGACAGTTTAATTCACCCCTCCACTTT. Translated: CASSPAGQFNSPLHF.